This T cell receptor (beta chain) comes out of a study of cytomegalovirus exposure and HLA in healthy donors. Germline V gene sequence: CDR1 SGHTA, CDR2 FQGTGA. This CDR3 has 14 amino acids. V was trimmed by 2 bases and J by 6 bases, leaving 10 bases between them. A word on this clone: Antigen specificity is unknown.

Healthy bone marrow donors made up the donor group. PCR was performed using 60 Vbeta and 13 Jbeta primers. Libraries were prepared by immunoSEQ multiplex PCR; TCRdb keeps only in-frame clonotypes and omits some of them. The data show under 200,000 clones, with 60% to 85% seen just once and more than 1.1% held by the top ten. Points from the study as a whole: An apparent linkage of common viral pathogens to several of the most significant clusters emerged in a later analysis. TCR beta V segments were, for the most part, productive about 87% or about 30% of the time in an earlier analysis.

The source of this sequence is a woman aged 25-40 years in good health and CMV-seronegative. The chain uses TRBV7-3 and TRBJ2-2, with TRBD2 as a possible D gene (5 bases). Sequencing input: PBMCs. The CDR3 loop reads CASSLSAGAGELFF. Here the CDR3 DNA reads TGTGCCAGCAGCTTATCGGCCGGGGCCGGGGAGCTGTTTTTT.